This T cell receptor (beta chain) is drawn from a study of T-cell memory formation after mild COVID-19 (dated by TCRdb to about 2021). About the investigation overall: TCR sequence clusters from the two donors were largely donor specific. In a couple of donors, T-cell clones that expanded and contracted after mild COVID-19 were followed by sequencing TCRalpha and TCRbeta repertoires longitudinally. The cohort comprised two young, previously healthy adult volunteers, one female and one male. The investigation overall reported the following: Some responding clones were detected in pre-infection memory, suggesting pre-existing cross-reactive memory T cells joined the SARS-CoV-2 response. SARS-CoV-2 specificity of the second-wave clones peaking on day 37 was not confirmed. Only a couple of mild cases were covered in the study, and larger cohorts including severe cases with pre-infection samples were considered necessary. From day 15 to 85, contracting clones showed balanced CD4/CD8 phenotypes, whereas a second wave of clones that expanded from day 15 to 37 leaned towards CD4+. Contracting CD4+ clones were found mainly in CM and EM memory subsets, while CD8+ clones were enriched in EMRA.

Ficoll-Paque density gradient centrifugation was the method used to isolate PBMCs. Reads for this sample came from an Illumina NovaSeq 6000. TCRalpha and TCRbeta cDNA libraries were built by 5'RACE with constant-segment primers, adding sample barcodes and unique molecular identifiers. Trizol reagent was used to extract RNA from every sample. Library amplification was performed in two PCR steps, and a second sample barcode and Illumina TruSeq adapters were introduced in the second step. The libraries were sequenced on an Illumina NovaSeq using 2 x 150 bp paired-end reads. Turning to the authors' computational methods: The reads were demultiplexed and collapsed into UMI-guided consensus sequences using migec v1.2.7. Using mixcr v2.1.11, the UMI consensuses were aligned to TRA and TRB V and J templates and assembled into clonotypes. A clonotype was counted as expanded or contracted only when both edgeR and NoisET called the clonotype significant, with the noise models trained on biological replicates. edgeR calls used a false discovery rate-adjusted p below 0.01 and a log2 fold-change threshold of 1. As an exploratory analysis of dynamics, PCA with hierarchical clustering was applied to max-normalized trajectories of the 1000 most abundant clonotypes. The CD4 or CD8 phenotype of responding clones was assigned using the separately sequenced CD4+ and CD8+ repertoires. Using fastp at Q25 and MiXCR, TCRdb reprocessed the public reads and kept productive beta chains. Rows merge per CDR3 protein into single entries with the most common DNA and genes. None of the V and J calls come from the authors' own analysis; TCRdb made them. This sample is represented by fewer than 75,000 distinct CDR3 sequences; more than 9% of them were singletons. Approximately 24% of the sample comes from the top ten.

A word on this clonotype: Its recognized antigen is unknown. The record has no base qualities; no much larger clone is one base away.

The sample comprised PBMCs or a T cell subset sorted from them (not recorded which). The TCR was taken from a young man who had mild COVID-19 (a few samples of this study predate the infection). The sample titles of this study are shuffled in the database, so cell type and time point are left out; the donor was told from shared clones.

At the DNA level, the sequence is TGTGCCAGCTCCTTAGGGTGGGACTATGGCTACACCTTC. This is translated as CASSLGWDYGYTF. The chain links TRBV12-3 or TRBV12-4 with TRBJ1-2, with no D gene named confidently. Trimming removed 8 bases from V and 3 bases from J, leaving 13 bases between the germline ends. The CDR3 starts with the cysteine, ends with the phenylalanine, and has 13 residues. The only DNA kept is the CDR3, 39 bases in frame from the first base.